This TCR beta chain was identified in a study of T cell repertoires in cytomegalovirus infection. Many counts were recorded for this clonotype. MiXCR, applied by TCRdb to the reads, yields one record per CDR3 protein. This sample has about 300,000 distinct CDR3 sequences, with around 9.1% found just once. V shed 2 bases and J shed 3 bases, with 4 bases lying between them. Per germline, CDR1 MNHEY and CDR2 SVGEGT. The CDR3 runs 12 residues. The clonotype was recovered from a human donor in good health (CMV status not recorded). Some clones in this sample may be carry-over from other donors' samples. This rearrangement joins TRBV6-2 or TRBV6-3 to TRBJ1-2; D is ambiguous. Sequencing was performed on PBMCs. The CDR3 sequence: CASSYRDYGYTF. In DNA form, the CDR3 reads TGTGCCAGCAGTTACCGAGACTATGGCTACACCTTC.